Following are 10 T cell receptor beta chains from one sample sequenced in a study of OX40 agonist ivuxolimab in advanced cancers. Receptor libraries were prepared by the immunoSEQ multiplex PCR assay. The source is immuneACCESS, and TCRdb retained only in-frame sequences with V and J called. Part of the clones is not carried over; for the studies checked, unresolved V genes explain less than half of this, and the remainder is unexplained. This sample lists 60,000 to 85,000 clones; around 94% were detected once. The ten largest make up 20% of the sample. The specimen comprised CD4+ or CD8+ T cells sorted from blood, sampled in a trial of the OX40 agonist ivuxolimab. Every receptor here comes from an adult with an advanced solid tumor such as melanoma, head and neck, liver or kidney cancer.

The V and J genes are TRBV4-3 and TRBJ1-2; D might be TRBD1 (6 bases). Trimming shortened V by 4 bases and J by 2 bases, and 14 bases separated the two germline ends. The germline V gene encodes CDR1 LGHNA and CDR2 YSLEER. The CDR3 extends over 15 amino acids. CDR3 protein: CASSPGKGVNYGYTF. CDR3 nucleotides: TGCGCCAGCAGCCCCGGAAAGGGGGTAAACTATGGCTACACCTTC.

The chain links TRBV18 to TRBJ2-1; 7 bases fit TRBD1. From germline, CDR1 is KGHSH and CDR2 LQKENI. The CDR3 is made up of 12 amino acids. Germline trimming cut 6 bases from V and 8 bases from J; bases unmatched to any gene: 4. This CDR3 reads CASSTGQDEQFF. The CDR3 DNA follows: TGTGCCAGCTCGACCGGACAGGATGAGCAGTTCTTC. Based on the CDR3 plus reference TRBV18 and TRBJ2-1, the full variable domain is NAGVMQNPRHLVRRRGQEARLRCSPMKGHSHVYWYRQLPEEGLKFMVYLQKENIIDESGMPKERFSAEFPKEGPSILRIQQVVRGDSAAYFCASSTGQDEQFFGPGTRLTVL.

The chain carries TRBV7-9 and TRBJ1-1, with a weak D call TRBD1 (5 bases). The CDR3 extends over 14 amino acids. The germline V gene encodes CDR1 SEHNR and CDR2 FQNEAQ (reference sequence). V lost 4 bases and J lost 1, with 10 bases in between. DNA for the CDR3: TGTGCCAGCAGCTCCACGGGGGGGAACACTGAAGCTTTCTTT. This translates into CASSSTGGNTEAFF.

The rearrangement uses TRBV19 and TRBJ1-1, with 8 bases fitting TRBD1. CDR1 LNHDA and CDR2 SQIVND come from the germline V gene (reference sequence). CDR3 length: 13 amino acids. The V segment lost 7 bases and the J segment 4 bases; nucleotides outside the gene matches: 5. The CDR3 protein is CASTQGAGTEAFF. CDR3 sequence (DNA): TGTGCCAGTACTCAGGGGGCGGGCACTGAAGCTTTCTTT.

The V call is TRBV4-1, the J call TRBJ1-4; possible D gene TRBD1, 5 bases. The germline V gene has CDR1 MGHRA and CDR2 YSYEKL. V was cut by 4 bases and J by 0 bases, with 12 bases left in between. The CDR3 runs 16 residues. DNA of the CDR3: TGCGCCAGCAGCCCTGGGGCGGTGACAACTAATGAAAAACTGTTTTTT. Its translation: CASSPGAVTTNEKLFF.

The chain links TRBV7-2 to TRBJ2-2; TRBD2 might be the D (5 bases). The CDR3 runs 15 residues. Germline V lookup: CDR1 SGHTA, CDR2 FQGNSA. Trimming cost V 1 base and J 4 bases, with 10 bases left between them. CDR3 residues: CASSLVGGPTGELFF. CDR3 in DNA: TGTGCCAGCAGCTTAGTAGGAGGCCCCACCGGGGAGCTGTTTTTT.

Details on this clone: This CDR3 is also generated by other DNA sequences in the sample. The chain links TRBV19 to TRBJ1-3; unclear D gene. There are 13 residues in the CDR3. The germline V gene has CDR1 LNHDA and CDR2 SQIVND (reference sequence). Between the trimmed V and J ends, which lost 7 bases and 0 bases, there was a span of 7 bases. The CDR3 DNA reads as TGTGCCAGTAAGAAGGTCTCTGGAAACACCATATATTTT. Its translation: CASKKVSGNTIYF. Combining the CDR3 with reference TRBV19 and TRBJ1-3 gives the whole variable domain DGGITQSPKYLFRKEGQNVTLSCEQNLNHDAMYWYRQDPGQGLRLIYYSQIVNDFQKGDIAEGYSVSREKKESFPLTVTSAQKNPTAFYLCASKKVSGNTIYFGEGSWLTVV.

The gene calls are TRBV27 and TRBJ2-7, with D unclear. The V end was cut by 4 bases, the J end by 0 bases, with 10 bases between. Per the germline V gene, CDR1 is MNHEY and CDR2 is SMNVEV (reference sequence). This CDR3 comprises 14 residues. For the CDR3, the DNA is TGTGCCAGCAGTTGGAAGTCGAGCTCCTACGAGCAGTACTTC. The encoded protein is CASSWKSSSYEQYF.

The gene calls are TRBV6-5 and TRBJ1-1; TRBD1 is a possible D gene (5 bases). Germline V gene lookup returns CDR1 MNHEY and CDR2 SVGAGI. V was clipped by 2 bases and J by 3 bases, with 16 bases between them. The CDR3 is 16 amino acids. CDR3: CASSYREGPHDTEAFF. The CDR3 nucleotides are TGTGCCAGCAGTTACAGGGAGGGACCACACGACACTGAAGCTTTCTTT.

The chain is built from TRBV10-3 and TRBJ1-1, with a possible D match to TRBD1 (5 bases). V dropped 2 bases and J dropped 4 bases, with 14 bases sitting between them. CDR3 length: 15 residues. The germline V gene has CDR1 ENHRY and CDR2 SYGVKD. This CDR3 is CAISEPGPWFTEAFF. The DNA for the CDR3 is TGTGCCATCAGTGAGCCGGGACCGTGGTTCACTGAAGCTTTCTTT.